This T cell receptor (beta chain) was documented in a study of OX40 agonist ivuxolimab in advanced cancers. The study in broad terms: Ivuxolimab was a fully human IgG2 agonistic monoclonal antibody targeting the costimulatory receptor OX40 (CD134). Intravenous ivuxolimab was administered to patients every 2 weeks at six dose levels: 0.01, 0.1, 0.3, 1.5, 3 and 10 mg/kg. Of the roughly 54 dose-escalation patients, hepatocellular carcinoma was present in 19, melanoma in around 15, renal cell carcinoma in 9 and head and neck cancer in 9. The dose-escalation cohort was roughly 83% male with a mean age of approximately 60 years, ranging from 23 to 79. Prior anti-PD-1, anti-PD-L1 or anti-CTLA-4 therapy was permitted, and 40% of dose-escalation patients had received checkpoint inhibitors. Partial responses were achieved by three dose-escalation patients, of whom one had hepatocellular carcinoma and two had cutaneous melanoma. The point of sequencing TCRbeta in the periphery was to test whether ivuxolimab changed TCR sequence diversity and drove clonal T-cell expansion. The paper covers the monotherapy dose-escalation part of the phase I ivuxolimab trial, which included N ≈ 57 patients.

According to the germline V gene, CDR1 reads SNHLY and CDR2 reads FYNNEI. V gives up 3 bases and J gives up 2 bases, and the segment between their germline ends measures 17 bases. From its cysteine to its phenylalanine, the CDR3 spans 16 amino acids. Only CDR3 DNA is held: 48 bases, read in frame from base 1. What the research found in general, with its limitations: Antigen specificity was not determined for the clonally expanded peripheral T cells. Low levels of normalized T-cell clonal expansion were also seen in some patients who did not respond. At doses of 0.1 to 3.0 mg/kg, clonal expansion of both CD4+ and CD8+ T cells in blood was seen between baseline and week 6. In the 0.1-3.0 mg/kg groups, partial responders had among the lowest normalized peripheral clonal expansion, particularly in CD8+ T cells. After ivuxolimab, expanded clones were on average more numerous among CD8+ T cells than among CD4+ T cells.

The trial excluded patients who had a history of autoimmune disease or who were on systemic immunosuppression. In every dose cohort, peripheral blood was drawn for TCR sequencing at baseline, cycle 4 day 1, and cycle 7 day 1. The samples were drawn from a first-in-human, open-label, multicenter phase I dose-escalation trial of ivuxolimab. Adults with locally advanced or metastatic melanoma, renal cell, hepatocellular, or head and neck squamous cell carcinoma were enrolled in the trial. CD4+ and CD8+ T cells were sorted separately from peripheral blood before TCR sequencing. Concerning this clone: Which antigen it targets is not known. Base qualities are not recorded, but no much larger clone differs from it by a single base.

Genomic DNA was isolated from the sorted cells so that the TCRbeta CDR3 region could be sequenced. The immunoSEQ Assay was used to sequence the TCRbeta CDR3 regions. TCRdb's version of the immuneACCESS table is confined to in-frame rearrangements and falls short of the full clone set. An unresolved V gene accounts for under half of the shortfall where checked; the remainder is of unknown origin. Recorded for this sample are tens of thousands of clones; around 81% of them occurred a single time. In total, the top ten clones hold 23% of the sample. The specimen was CD4+ or CD8+ T cells sorted from blood, collected in a trial of the OX40 agonist ivuxolimab. Recombination joined TRBV2 with TRBJ2-7; a tentative D call is TRBD2 (5 bases match). The receptor's source is an adult with an advanced solid tumor such as melanoma, head and neck, liver or kidney cancer. In nucleotide form, the sequence is TGTGCCAGCAGTGATTTTTCCAGCCCCGGGGCCTACGAGCAGTACTTC. The encoded protein is CASSDFSSPGAYEQYF.